One TCR beta chain is described in this entry. The data belong to a study of blood T cell repertoires in COVID-19. Background on the study: There were acute and convalescent COVID-19 samples, and they came from the United States, Italy and Spain. Sources were T cells, B-cell-depleted T cells, or PBMCs; the material itself was cDNA or gDNA.

TCRdb keeps only in-frame clones here, not all; method: immunoSEQ multiplex PCR. The sample has around 150,000 clones; around 90% are singletons. This CDR3 is built from 14 residues. Trimming removed 5 bases at V and 6 bases at J, with 15 bases between. Germline V gene sequence: CDR1 KGHDR, CDR2 SFDVKD. This rearrangement joins TRBV24-1 to TRBJ1-2; D is perhaps TRBD1 (5 bases). Sequenced input: peripheral blood. The TCR comes from a man aged 18 to 30 with acute or convalescent COVID-19. The CDR3 reads CATSAAGRWDGYTF. The DNA for the CDR3 is TGTGCCACCAGTGCCGCGGGGCGATGGGATGGCTACACCTTC.